The T cell receptor (beta chain) under discussion was sequenced for a study of blood T cell repertoires in COVID-19. Across the whole study: T cells, B-cell-depleted T cells, or PBMCs provided the cDNA or gDNA that served as material.

The data were produced by immunoSEQ multiplex PCR, yet TCRdb's version contains in-frame clones alone and is incomplete. The repertoire holds a few hundred thousand clones, with 70% to 90% as singletons. This clone was detected once. The length of the CDR3 is 15 residues. V dropped 5 bases and J dropped 6; count of bases not matched to a gene: 10. The germline V gene has CDR1 SGHTA and CDR2 FQGTGA. This TCR came from a woman between 40 and 50 years old who had recovered from COVID-19. The chain joins TRBV7-3 to TRBJ2-1, with 7 bases lining up with TRBD2. The specimen was peripheral blood. CDR3 DNA sequence: TGTGCCAGCAGCCCCCAACCGGGACTACCCAATGAGCAGTTCTTC. Translating it yields CASSPQPGLPNEQFF. Drawing the rest from reference TRBV7-3 and TRBJ2-1, the complete variable domain is GAGVSQTPSNKVTEKGKYVELRCDPISGHTALYWYRQSLGQGPEFLIYFQGTGAADDSGLPNDRFFAVRPEGSVSTLKIQRTERGDSAVYLCASSPQPGLPNEQFFGPGTRLTVL.